The 19 T cell receptor beta chains given below trace back to one sample, sequenced in a study of early T cells in non-severe SARS-CoV-2 infection (dated by TCRdb to the early 2020s). Library generation was performed with 5' RACE. TCRdb lists the instrument as NextSeq 500. TCRdb passed the public sequencing reads through fastp at Q25 and MiXCR, retaining productive beta sequences. Every distinct CDR3 protein forms one entry, paired with its most common genes and DNA. Here the sample has 80,000 or so distinct CDR3 sequences; about 14% occur a single time. The top ten hold approximately 3.3% of the sample. The sequenced sample consisted of whole blood. The receptors were sampled from an adult who was a healthcare worker with PCR-confirmed SARS-CoV-2 infection or an uninfected control (not recorded which).

This clonotype was seen repeatedly, ten times or more. This chain links TRBV5-1 with TRBJ2-3, with D uncertain. CDR1 SGHRS and CDR2 YFSETQ come from the germline V gene. Deletions cut 0 bases from V and 0 bases from J, with 5 bases between. CDR3 size: 14 residues. The CDR3 DNA sequence: TGCGCCAGCAGCTTGGAGACTAGCACAGATACGCAGTATTTT. It translates to CASSLETSTDTQYF.

The table lists this clonotype with a few counts. CDR3 region: CASSYSVPEQYF. In DNA, the CDR3 is TGTGCCAGCAGTTACTCAGTACCCGAGCAGTACTTC. The gene calls are TRBV6-2 or TRBV6-3 and TRBJ2-7; D gene uncertain. Germline CDR1 MNHEY, CDR2 SVGEGT. Between the trimmed V and J ends, which lost 0 bases and 6 bases, there was a span of 6 bases. This CDR3 has 12 residues.

This clonotype has a count of ten or more. The chain links TRBV19 to TRBJ2-5; 7 bases agree with TRBD1. This CDR3 contains 14 residues. With 4 bases clipped from V and 6 bases from J, the junction kept 8 bases outside the gene matches. The germline gives CDR1 LNHDA, CDR2 SQIVND (reference sequence). The chain's CDR3 is CASSNSTGSKTQYF. For the CDR3, the DNA is TGTGCCAGTAGTAACTCGACAGGGTCGAAGACCCAGTACTTC.

There are a few counts of this clonotype. The chain uses TRBV29-1 and TRBJ1-1, with TRBD1 matching 8 bases. The CDR3 extends over 15 amino acids. The germline CDR1 and CDR2 sequences are SQVTM and ANQGSEA. Trimming took 7 bases from V and 0 from J; bases not matched to a gene: 10. CDR3 nucleotide sequence: TGCAGCGCCCTGGGACAGGTGACTATGAACACTGAAGCTTTCTTT. Translating gives CSALGQVTMNTEAFF.

The rearrangement uses TRBV7-9 and TRBJ2-7, with D tentatively TRBD2 (6 bases). The CDR3 is 15 residues long. Trimming pared 10 bases from V and 2 bases from J, leaving 21 bases between. Germline V lookup: CDR1 SEHNR, CDR2 FQNEAQ (reference sequence). DNA for the CDR3: TGTGCCACTTCCAGCCCCACGGGAGAGACCTACGAGCAGTACTTC. It is translated as CATSSPTGETYEQYF.

This clonotype turned up a few times. DNA of the CDR3: TGTGCCAGCAGTGAACCTCCGGGACAGGGTGCCGAGCAGTACTTC. Its translation: CASSEPPGQGAEQYF. The chain couples TRBV2 to TRBJ2-7, with 9 nucleotides matching TRBD1. Germline V lookup: CDR1 SNHLY, CDR2 FYNNEI. With V trimmed by 2 bases and J by 6 bases, 8 bases remained unmatched. The CDR3 is 15 amino acids.

This clonotype was counted between two and nine times. The chain links TRBV7-9 to TRBJ2-1; tentatively, D is TRBD2 (5 bases). CDR1 is SEHNR, CDR2 FQNEAQ, per germline (reference sequence). The CDR3 contains 18 residues. V gave up 1 base and J gave up 2 bases, with 18 bases separating them. The chain's CDR3 is CASSLGGGASRPYNEQFF. The CDR3 DNA reads as TGTGCCAGCAGCTTAGGTGGAGGAGCGTCAAGACCCTACAATGAGCAGTTCTTC. The full variable domain, its missing parts supplied by reference TRBV7-9 and TRBJ2-1, is DTGVSQNPRHKITKRGQNVTFRCDPISEHNRLYWYRQTLGQGPEFLTYFQNEAQLEKSRLLSDRFSAERPKGSFSTLEIQRTEQGDSAMYLCASSLGGGASRPYNEQFFGPGTRLTVL.

There are many counts of this clonotype. CDR3 nucleotide sequence: TGTGCCAGCAGCCAGGGGGTTGCTAGTCCTGACGCCTCCTACAATGAGCAGTTCTTC. Its translation is CASSQGVASPDASYNEQFF. The rearrangement uses TRBV11-3 and TRBJ2-1; 7 bases match TRBD1. Germline lookup yields CDR1 SGHNT and CDR2 YENEEA. With 5 bases clipped from V and 0 bases from J, the junction kept 16 bases outside the gene matches. The CDR3 extends over 19 amino acids.

This clonotype was observed many times. The genes are TRBV25-1 and TRBJ2-5; possible D gene TRBD2, 6 bases. In germline, CDR1 is MGHDK, CDR2 SYGVNS. The CDR3 loop spans 22 amino acids. V dropped 3 bases and J dropped 1 base, with 33 bases sitting between them. CDR3 loop: CASSEPILRDSRPTDGQETQYF. The CDR3 DNA sequence: TGTGCCAGCAGTGAGCCAATATTAAGGGACTCCCGCCCGACAGACGGCCAAGAGACCCAGTACTTC. The complete variable domain, with remaining parts taken from reference TRBV25-1 and TRBJ2-5, reads EADIYQTPRYLVIGTGKKITLECSQTMGHDKMYWYQQDPGMELHLIHYSYGVNSTEKGDLSSESTVSRIRTEHFPLTLESARPSHTSQYLCASSEPILRDSRPTDGQETQYFGPGTRLLVL.

The CDR3 coding sequence is TGTGCCAGCAGCTATGAGCCCCTCGCCGGCGGGGAGCTGTTTTTT. Its translation is CASSYEPLAGGELFF. This chain links TRBV7-6 with TRBJ2-2; D call uncertain. V dropped 4 bases and J dropped 7 bases, with 16 bases sitting between them. There are 15 residues in the CDR3. From germline, CDR1 is SGHVS and CDR2 FNYEAQ.

This clonotype has at least ten counts. CDR3 loop: CASSLTSGPNNEQFF. Written as DNA, the CDR3 is TGCGCCAGCAGCTTGACTAGCGGTCCGAACAATGAGCAGTTCTTC. The rearrangement uses TRBV5-1 and TRBJ2-1; 8 nucleotides line up with TRBD2. Trimming took 1 base from V and 5 from J; bases not matched to a gene: 5. Germline lookup yields CDR1 SGHRS and CDR2 YFSETQ. This CDR3 is 15 amino acids long.

CDR3 coding DNA: TGTGCCAGCAGTGAATACCGGCGGACTGAAAAACTGTTTTTT. Its protein product is CASSEYRRTEKLFF. The chain combines TRBV2 with TRBJ1-4, with D unclear. CDR1 is SNHLY and CDR2 is FYNNEI in the germline V gene. V was shortened by 2 bases and J by 7 bases, with 11 bases between the two germline ends. The CDR3 totals 14 residues.

This clonotype was detected many times. The rearrangement uses TRBV29-1 and TRBJ2-3; TRBD2 matches at 10 bases. The CDR3 has 18 amino acids. Germline values: CDR1 SQVTM, CDR2 ANQGSEA. The junction had 15 bases not matched to a gene; V was cut back by 4 bases and J by 2 bases. In DNA, the CDR3 is TGCAGCGTTGCAGGACTAGCGGAAGTACTCGAACCCACAGATACGCAGTATTTT. It translates to CSVAGLAEVLEPTDTQYF.

With regard to this clonotype: Since a much larger clone is just one base distant, this may be a read error. The V gene is TRBV5-1, the J gene TRBJ2-3; D possibly matches TRBD1 or TRBD2 (5 bases each). CDR3 length: 13 amino acids. CDR1 is SGHRS, CDR2 YFSETQ, per germline. For the CDR3, the DNA is TGCGTCAGCAGCTTGGGGACCACAGATACGCAGTATTTT. Its translation: CVSSLGTTDTQYF.

This clonotype showed up just a few times. The rearrangement joins TRBV11-2 to TRBJ2-7, with 13 bases aligning to TRBD2. This CDR3 has 16 residues. The junction had 8 bases not matched to a gene; V was cut back by 5 bases and J by 4 bases. Germline V gives CDR1 SGHAT, CDR2 FQNNGV. The CDR3 loop is CASSPRTSGSSYEQYF. CDR3 DNA sequence: TGTGCCAGCAGCCCACGGACTAGCGGGAGTTCGTACGAGCAGTACTTC. The whole variable domain, remainder taken from reference TRBV11-2 and TRBJ2-7, is EAGVAQSPRYKIIEKRQSVAFWCNPISGHATLYWYQQILGQGPKLLIQFQNNGVVDDSQLPKDRFSAERLKGVDSTLKIQPAKLEDSAVYLCASSPRTSGSSYEQYFGPGTRLTVT.

CDR3 in amino acids: CASSSGVSYNSPLHF. In DNA form, the CDR3 reads TGCGCCAGCAGCTCGGGAGTCTCCTATAATTCACCCCTCCACTTT. This chain uses TRBV5-1 with TRBJ1-6, with unresolved D. V lost 3 bases, J lost 0 bases, and 7 bases lay in between. CDR1 is SGHRS and CDR2 is YFSETQ in the germline V gene. The CDR3 is 15 amino acids.

The chain combines TRBV28 with TRBJ2-2, with D possibly being TRBD1 (5 bases). The germline V and J ends were trimmed by 4 bases and 5 bases, with 14 bases remaining between them. The CDR3 runs 15 residues. In germline, CDR1 is MDHEN, CDR2 SYDVKM. CDR3: CASSSTGYLTGELFF. The CDR3 nucleotides read TGTGCCAGCAGTTCTACAGGTTACTTGACCGGGGAGCTGTTTTTT. Full variable domain (outside the CDR3, taken from reference TRBV28 and TRBJ2-2): DVKVTQSSRYLVKRTGEKVFLECVQDMDHENMFWYRQDPGLGLRLIYFSYDVKMKEKGDIPEGYSVSREKKERFSLILESASTNQTSMYLCASSSTGYLTGELFFGEGSRLTVL.

This clonotype was detected a few times. V and J are TRBV20-1 and TRBJ2-1, with TRBD2 identical over 10 bases. The CDR3 contains 18 residues. Trimming removed 1 base from V and 7 bases from J; junction bases left unmatched: 16. Per the germline V gene, CDR1 is DFQATT and CDR2 is SNEGSKA (reference sequence). This CDR3 reads CSARGPGASGGVGNEQFF. CDR3 sequence (DNA): TGCAGTGCTAGAGGACCCGGGGCTAGCGGGGGAGTAGGAAATGAGCAGTTCTTC.

In its sample, this clonotype was seen a few times. This chain links TRBV11-2 with TRBJ2-2, with D unresolved. Germline values: CDR1 SGHAT, CDR2 FQNNGV. V was clipped by 0 bases and J by 1 base, with 18 bases between them. The CDR3 has 19 amino acids. The CDR3 is CASSLDWALGRKNTGELFF. In nucleotides, the CDR3 is TGTGCCAGCAGCTTAGATTGGGCCTTAGGACGGAAGAACACCGGGGAGCTGTTTTTT.